This TCR beta chain was observed in a study of blood T cell repertoires in COVID-19. The V gene end was trimmed by 5 bases and the J gene end by 2 bases; junction bases not matched to a gene: 20. The CDR3 length is 19 residues. Germline CDR1 is LNHDA and CDR2 is SQIVND (reference sequence). The assay was immunoSEQ multiplex PCR, and TCRdb's table has in-frame clones only and misses some. The sample has 39,000 or so clones; around 80% are singletons. Sequencing was carried out using peripheral blood. This TCR was recovered from an elderly woman with active or convalescent COVID-19. V is TRBV19 and J is TRBJ1-2; 7 bases agree with TRBD1. The CDR3 is CASSQRTGARDTKNYGYTF. CDR3 sequence (DNA): TGTGCCAGTAGTCAACGCACAGGGGCCCGGGACACGAAAAACTATGGCTACACCTTC.